This entry features one TCR beta chain sequence. As yet, its antigen is unknown. Method: immunoSEQ multiplex PCR; TCRdb's copy keeps in-frame clones and lacks some. The sample consists of roughly 1.5 million clones, 95% to 99% of them appearing once. This CDR3 is built from 18 residues. The germline gives CDR1 SGHTA, CDR2 FQGNSA. V lost 1 base to trimming and J lost 5 bases; unmatched junction nucleotides: 10. This sample is part of a study of shared clonotypes between healthy human individuals. Findings and limits, study-wide: Clonotype sharing among donors, it was expected, would be affected by sequencing depth. Relative to memory subsets, naive subsets generally showed larger estimated richness.

CD4+ cell separation produced CD45RA+ naive and CD45RA-negative memory subsets. The chain couples TRBV7-2 to TRBJ2-3, with 12 bases fitting TRBD2. The receptor was derived from a man aged 25 to 40 in good health. Specimen: naive CD4+ T cells sorted from blood. Subset described: CD45RA+ positively selected. The CDR3 spells CASSLVATSGSNVDTQYF. The DNA of the CDR3 is TGTGCCAGCAGCTTAGTCGCGACTAGCGGGAGCAATGTAGATACGCAGTATTTT.